Each of the 31 T cell receptor beta chains below was sequenced from the same sample in a study of monozygotic twins with inflammatory bowel disease. TCRdb reworked the 5' RACE reads into one entry per CDR3 protein, no DNA. The sample table sets out approximately 160,000 distinct CDR3 sequences. Sequenced sample: blood. The receptors here all came from a human donor with ulcerative colitis or Crohn's disease, or a healthy co-twin of an affected twin (not recorded which).

The CDR3 sequence is CASSPRIEAEIEKLFF. J is TRBJ1-4 and V is TRBV18. Germline V CDR1 and CDR2: KGHSH, LQKENI. This CDR3 contains 16 residues.

The rearrangement uses TRBV6-6 and TRBJ1-5. Germline CDR1 is MNHNY and CDR2 is SVGAGI (reference sequence). This CDR3 spans 13 amino acids. This CDR3 is CASKDYSNQPQHF.

J is TRBJ1-4 and V is TRBV4-1; the D call of TRBD1 rests on TCRdb alone, since no DNA is present to check it. Germline assignment: CDR1 MGHRA and CDR2 YSYEKL. The CDR3 spans 17 residues. The CDR3 is CASSPRVGVGGNEKLFF.

The rearrangement uses TRBV18 and TRBJ2-7. This CDR3 comprises 12 residues. Germline lookup yields CDR1 KGHSH and CDR2 LQKENI. The CDR3 here is CASSDNSYEQYF. The complete variable domain, with remaining parts taken from reference TRBV18 and TRBJ2-7, reads NAGVMQNPRHLVRRRGQEARLRCSPMKGHSHVYWYRQLPEEGLKFMVYLQKENIIDESGMPKERFSAEFPKEGPSILRIQQVVRGDSAAYFCASSDNSYEQYFGPGTRLTVT.

V and J are TRBV28 and TRBJ2-7; lacking DNA, the TRBD1 call made by TCRdb goes unchecked. This CDR3 has 16 amino acids. CDR1 MDHEN and CDR2 SYDVKM come from the germline V gene. The CDR3 spells CASSLFGTGETYEQYF.

The genes are TRBV6-2 or TRBV6-3 and TRBJ2-2; the TCRdb D gene call, TRBD1, has no DNA to confirm it. The CDR3 runs 16 residues. Per germline, CDR1 MNHEY and CDR2 SVGEGT. This chain's CDR3 is CATSPGLVLNTGELFF.

J is TRBJ1-5 and V is TRBV15. Germline CDR1 is LNHNV and CDR2 is YYDKDF (reference sequence). The CDR3 covers 17 residues. This chain's CDR3 is CATSSPTRRRSNQPQHF.

The chain recombines TRBV20-1 with TRBJ2-2; lacking DNA, the TRBD2 call made by TCRdb goes unchecked. The CDR3 consists of 18 residues. Germline lookup yields CDR1 DFQATT and CDR2 SNEGSKA (reference sequence). The CDR3 here is CSATLGLAEFANTGELFF.

The CDR3 sequence: CSARDLGGQGSSYEQYF. V usage is TRBV20-1 and J usage is TRBJ2-7; the TRBD1 assignment by TCRdb is unverifiable without DNA. The germline gives CDR1 DFQATT, CDR2 SNEGSKA (reference sequence). The CDR3 loop spans 17 amino acids.

The chain has TRBV7-2 and TRBJ2-1; TCRdb returns TRBD1, unconfirmable since there is no DNA. The CDR3 contains 15 residues. CDR1 and CDR2 from the germline V gene are SGHTA and FQGNSA. The CDR3 protein is CASSYGVGGRNEQFF.

The CDR3 loop reads CASTGAPGQGNTEAFF. The rearrangement links TRBV27 to TRBJ1-1; TCRdb proposes TRBD1, but this gene call is untestable without DNA. CDR3 length: 16 amino acids. CDR1 and CDR2 (germline): MNHEY, SMNVEV (reference sequence).

The CDR3: CASSSGQHQPQHF. V gene TRBV7-9 combines with J gene TRBJ1-5. This CDR3 comprises 13 residues. The germline CDR1 and CDR2 sequences are SEHNR and FQNEAQ (reference sequence).

V and J are TRBV5-1 and TRBJ1-1; the TCRdb D gene call, TRBD1, has no DNA to confirm it. There are 16 residues in the CDR3. Germline values: CDR1 SGHRS, CDR2 YFSETQ. The CDR3 here is CASSLSPRQGRNEAFF.

The V call is TRBV2, the J call TRBJ2-7; with no DNA, the TCRdb D assignment of TRBD1 cannot be verified. The CDR3 has 14 amino acids. Per germline, CDR1 SNHLY and CDR2 FYNNEI. This chain's CDR3 is CASSRDRGVHEQYF.

CDR3 amino acids: CASSPGLAGVHEQFF. V and J are TRBV12-3 or TRBV12-4 and TRBJ2-1; the TCRdb D gene call, TRBD2, has no DNA to confirm it. The CDR3 totals 15 residues.

This chain uses TRBV4-1 with TRBJ2-1; TCRdb's assignment of TRBD2 cannot be checked, as there is no DNA. The CDR3 covers 12 residues. CDR1 and CDR2 (germline): MGHRA, YSYEKL. This chain's CDR3 is CASSQSGDEQFF.

The V gene is TRBV5-1, the J gene TRBJ2-7. This CDR3 is 16 amino acids long. In germline, CDR1 is SGHRS, CDR2 YFSETQ. The CDR3 here is CASSLAGIPRSYEQYF.

The chain combines TRBV6-5 with TRBJ2-1. The CDR3 is 11 amino acids. Germline CDR1 is MNHEY and CDR2 is SVGAGI. CDR3 residues: CASMGNNEQFF.

This chain uses TRBV29-1 with TRBJ2-5; without DNA, the TCRdb call of TRBD2 cannot be checked. There are 12 residues in the CDR3. CDR1 is SQVTM, CDR2 ANQGSEA, per germline. The CDR3 sequence is CSVDDRRETQYF.

The CDR3: CASTLAGYNYGYTF. V and J are TRBV5-4 and TRBJ1-2. The CDR3 runs 14 residues. CDR1 and CDR2 from the germline V gene are SGHNT and YYREEE (reference sequence).

The rearrangement uses TRBV5-5 and TRBJ2-7; the D call from TCRdb, TRBD1, cannot be confirmed without DNA. This CDR3 comprises 15 residues. Per the germline V gene, CDR1 is SGHKS and CDR2 is YYEKEE (reference sequence). The CDR3 spells CASSLTRQGAREQYF.

This CDR3 reads CSAAGTSGRLGGNEQFF. The chain joins TRBV20-1 to TRBJ2-1; checking the TCRdb D call of TRBD2 is not possible without DNA. Germline loops: CDR1 DFQATT, CDR2 SNEGSKA (reference sequence). This CDR3 has 17 amino acids.

The chain combines TRBV20-1 with TRBJ2-7; checking the TCRdb D call of TRBD2 is not possible without DNA. The CDR3 has 13 amino acids. Germline V gives CDR1 DFQATT, CDR2 SNEGSKA (reference sequence). This CDR3 is CSVPPPGRAGQYF.

The chain is built from TRBV24-1 and TRBJ2-3; no DNA is available, so the TRBD1 call from TCRdb remains unchecked. The CDR3 has 15 residues. CDR1 and CDR2 (germline): KGHDR, SFDVKD. CDR3 sequence reads: CATSEWDSSTDTQYF.

The rearrangement uses TRBV5-1 and TRBJ2-5. Germline V gene lookup returns CDR1 SGHRS and CDR2 YFSETQ. The length of the CDR3 is 11 residues. CDR3: CASSRTETQYF.

The chain links TRBV30 to TRBJ2-3; the TCRdb call, TRBD2, lacks DNA for checking. The CDR3 spans 14 residues. Per the germline V gene, CDR1 is GTSNPN and CDR2 is SVGIG (reference sequence). CDR3 region: CAQRAGGLTDTQYF.

This chain links TRBV11-2 with TRBJ2-5; TCRdb outputs TRBD2, but without DNA this stays unchecked. The germline V gene has CDR1 SGHAT and CDR2 FQNNGV. CDR3 length equals 20 residues. CDR3: CASSRGLAGEQRRLRETQYF.

CDR3 residues: CSARIGSGNTIYF. The V gene is TRBV20-1, the J gene TRBJ1-3. In germline, CDR1 is DFQATT, CDR2 SNEGSKA (reference sequence). The CDR3 loop spans 13 amino acids.

The V and J genes are TRBV14 and TRBJ2-7. The CDR3 covers 15 residues. Per the germline V gene, CDR1 is SGHDN and CDR2 is FVKESK. CDR3 protein: CASSQVVGRNLEQYF. Full variable domain (remainder filled in from reference TRBV14 and TRBJ2-7): EAGVTQFPSHSVIEKGQTVTLRCDPISGHDNLYWYRRVMGKEIKFLLHFVKESKQDESGMPNNRFLAERTGGTYSTLKVQPAELEDSGVYFCASSQVVGRNLEQYFGPGTRLTVT.

V is TRBV5-1 and J is TRBJ2-4. Germline values: CDR1 SGHRS, CDR2 YFSETQ. The CDR3 consists of 16 residues. CDR3 in amino acids: CASSLYIDLAKNIQYF.

The rearrangement links TRBV20-1 to TRBJ2-7; TCRdb picks TRBD1, but there is no DNA to check that call. CDR3 length equals 16 residues. Germline V gene data show CDR1 as DFQATT and CDR2 as SNEGSKA (reference sequence). The CDR3 region is CSAREIERQPPLEQYF.